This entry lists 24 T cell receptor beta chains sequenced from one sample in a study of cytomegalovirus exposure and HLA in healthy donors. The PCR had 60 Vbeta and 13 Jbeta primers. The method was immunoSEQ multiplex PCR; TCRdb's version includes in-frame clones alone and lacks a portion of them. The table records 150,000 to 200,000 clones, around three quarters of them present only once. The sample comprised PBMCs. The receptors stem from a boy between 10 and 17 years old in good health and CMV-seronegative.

The chain's CDR3 is CASTLSGLPNYGYTF. In nucleotides, the CDR3 is TGTGCCAGTACCCTTTCGGGACTTCCTAACTATGGCTACACCTTC. This chain joins TRBV19 and TRBJ1-2; a possible D gene is TRBD1 (5 bases). The CDR3 runs 15 residues. CDR1 and CDR2 from the germline V gene are LNHDA and SQIVND (reference sequence). The ends were cut back, 7 bases at V and 0 bases at J, with 15 bases in the middle.

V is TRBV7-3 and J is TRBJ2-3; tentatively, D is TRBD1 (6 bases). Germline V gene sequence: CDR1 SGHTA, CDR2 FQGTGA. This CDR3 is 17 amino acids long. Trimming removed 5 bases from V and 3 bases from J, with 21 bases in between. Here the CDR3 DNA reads TGTGCCAGCAGCAACCTACAGGGATCGTTAGGGACAGATACGCAGTATTTT. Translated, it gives CASSNLQGSLGTDTQYF.

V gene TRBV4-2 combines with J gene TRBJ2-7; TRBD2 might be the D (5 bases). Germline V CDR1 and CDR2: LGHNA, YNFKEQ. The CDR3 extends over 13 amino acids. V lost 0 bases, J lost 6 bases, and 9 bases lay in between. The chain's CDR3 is CASSQDDGSEQYF. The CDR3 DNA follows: TGTGCCAGCAGCCAAGATGATGGGAGCGAGCAGTACTTC.

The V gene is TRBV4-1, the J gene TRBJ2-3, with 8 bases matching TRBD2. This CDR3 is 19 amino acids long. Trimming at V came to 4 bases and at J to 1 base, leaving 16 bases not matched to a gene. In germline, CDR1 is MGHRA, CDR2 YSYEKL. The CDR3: CASSPNEGRGVVGTDTQYF. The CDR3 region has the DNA TGCGCCAGCAGCCCCAACGAGGGGCGGGGGGTTGTAGGCACAGATACGCAGTATTTT.

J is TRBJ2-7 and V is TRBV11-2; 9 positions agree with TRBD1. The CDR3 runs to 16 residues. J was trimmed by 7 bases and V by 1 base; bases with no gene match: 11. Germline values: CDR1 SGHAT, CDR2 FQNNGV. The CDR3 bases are TGTGCCAGCAGCTTAGCGCCCGGACAGGGGACTGGGGAGCAGTACTTC. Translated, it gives CASSLAPGQGTGEQYF.

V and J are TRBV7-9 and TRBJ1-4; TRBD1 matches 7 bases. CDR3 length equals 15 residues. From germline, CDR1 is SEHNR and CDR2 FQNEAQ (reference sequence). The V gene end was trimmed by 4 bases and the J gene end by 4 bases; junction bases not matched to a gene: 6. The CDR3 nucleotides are TGTGCCAGCAGCTCCCTCGGGACAGATAATGAAAAACTGTTTTTT. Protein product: CASSSLGTDNEKLFF. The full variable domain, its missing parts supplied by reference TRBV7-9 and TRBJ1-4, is DTGVSQNPRHKITKRGQNVTFRCDPISEHNRLYWYRQTLGQGPEFLTYFQNEAQLEKSRLLSDRFSAERPKGSFSTLEIQRTEQGDSAMYLCASSSLGTDNEKLFFGSGTQLSVL.

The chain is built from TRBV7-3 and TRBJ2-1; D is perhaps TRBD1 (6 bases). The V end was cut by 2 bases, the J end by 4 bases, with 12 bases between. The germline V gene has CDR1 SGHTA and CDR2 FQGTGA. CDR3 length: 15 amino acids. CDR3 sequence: CASSLAGAEYNEQFF. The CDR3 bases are TGTGCCAGCAGCTTAGCAGGGGCGGAATACAATGAGCAGTTCTTC. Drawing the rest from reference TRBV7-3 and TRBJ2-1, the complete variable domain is GAGVSQTPSNKVTEKGKYVELRCDPISGHTALYWYRQSLGQGPEFLIYFQGTGAADDSGLPNDRFFAVRPEGSVSTLKIQRTERGDSAVYLCASSLAGAEYNEQFFGPGTRLTVL.

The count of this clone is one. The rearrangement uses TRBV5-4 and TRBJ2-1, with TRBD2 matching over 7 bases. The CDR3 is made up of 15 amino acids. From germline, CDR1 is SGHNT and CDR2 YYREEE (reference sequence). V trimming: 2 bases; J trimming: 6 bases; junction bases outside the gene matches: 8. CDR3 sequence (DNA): TGTGCCAGCAGCTTAGATGGGAGGGCCAGCAATGAGCAGTTCTTC. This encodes CASSLDGRASNEQFF.

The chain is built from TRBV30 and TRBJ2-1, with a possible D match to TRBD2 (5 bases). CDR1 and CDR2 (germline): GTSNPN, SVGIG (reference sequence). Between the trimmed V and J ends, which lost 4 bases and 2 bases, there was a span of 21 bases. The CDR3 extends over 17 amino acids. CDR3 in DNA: TGTGCCTGGATATCCCCCCGGATTTCGGGAACCTACAATGAGCAGTTCTTC. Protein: CAWISPRISGTYNEQFF.

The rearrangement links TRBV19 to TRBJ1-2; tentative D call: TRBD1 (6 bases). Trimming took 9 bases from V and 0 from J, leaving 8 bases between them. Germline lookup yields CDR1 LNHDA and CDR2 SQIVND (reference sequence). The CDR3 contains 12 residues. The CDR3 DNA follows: TGTGCCAGCGGACAGACTAACTATGGCTACACCTTC. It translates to CASGQTNYGYTF.

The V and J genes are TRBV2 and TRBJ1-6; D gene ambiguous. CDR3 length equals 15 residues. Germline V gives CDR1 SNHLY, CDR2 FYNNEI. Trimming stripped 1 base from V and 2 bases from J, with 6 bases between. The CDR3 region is CASSEGGAYNSPLHF. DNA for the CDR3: TGTGCCAGCAGTGAAGGGGGAGCCTATAATTCACCCCTCCACTTT.

CDR3 sequence: CASSGTGGNSYNEQFF. CDR3 in DNA: TGTGCCAGCAGTGGGACAGGGGGGAACTCCTACAATGAGCAGTTCTTC. The gene calls are TRBV6-1 and TRBJ2-1; TRBD1 aligns across 10 bases. J gave up 0 bases and V 4 bases, and 3 bases lay outside the gene matches. This CDR3 contains 16 residues. Looked up from germline, CDR1 is MNHNS and CDR2 is SASEGT.

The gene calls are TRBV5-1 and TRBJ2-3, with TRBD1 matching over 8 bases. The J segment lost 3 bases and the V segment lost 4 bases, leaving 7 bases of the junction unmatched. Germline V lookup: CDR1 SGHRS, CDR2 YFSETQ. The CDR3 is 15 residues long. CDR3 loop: CASSKTGAGTDTQYF. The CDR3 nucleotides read TGCGCCAGCAGCAAGACAGGGGCAGGTACAGATACGCAGTATTTT.

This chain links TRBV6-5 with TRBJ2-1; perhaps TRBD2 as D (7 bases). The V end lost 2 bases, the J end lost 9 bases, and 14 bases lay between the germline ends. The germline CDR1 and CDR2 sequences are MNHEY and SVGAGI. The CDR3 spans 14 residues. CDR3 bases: TGTGCCAGCAGTTACATCGTGGGGGGGCTTGAGCAGTTCTTC. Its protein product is CASSYIVGGLEQFF.

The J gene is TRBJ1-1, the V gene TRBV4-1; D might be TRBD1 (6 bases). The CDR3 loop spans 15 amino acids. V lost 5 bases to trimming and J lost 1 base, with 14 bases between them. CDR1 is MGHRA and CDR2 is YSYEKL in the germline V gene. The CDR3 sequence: CASSSTDSTNTEAFF. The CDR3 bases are TGCGCCAGCAGCTCGACGGACAGTACGAACACTGAAGCTTTCTTT.

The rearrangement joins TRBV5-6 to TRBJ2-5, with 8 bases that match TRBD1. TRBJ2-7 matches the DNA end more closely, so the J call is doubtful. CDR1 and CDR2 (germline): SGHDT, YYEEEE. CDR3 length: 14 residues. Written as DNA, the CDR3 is TGTGCCTCGGAAGGACAGGGTGGGATCTACGAGCAGTACTTC. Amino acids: CASEGQGGIYEQYF.

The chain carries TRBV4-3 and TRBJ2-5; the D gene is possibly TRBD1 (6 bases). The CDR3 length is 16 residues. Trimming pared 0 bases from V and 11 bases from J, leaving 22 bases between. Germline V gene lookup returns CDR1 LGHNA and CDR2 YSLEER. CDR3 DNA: TGCGCCAGCAGCCAAGACCTAAACAGGGCTCTACGAGAACAGTACTTC. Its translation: CASSQDLNRALREQYF.

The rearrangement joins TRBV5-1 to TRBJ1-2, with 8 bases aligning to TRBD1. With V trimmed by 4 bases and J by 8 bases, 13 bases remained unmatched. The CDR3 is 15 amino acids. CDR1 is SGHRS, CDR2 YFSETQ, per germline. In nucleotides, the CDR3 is TGCGCCAGCAGCGGAGCTGGACAGGGTGTTAGGGGCTACACCTTC. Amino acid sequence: CASSGAGQGVRGYTF.

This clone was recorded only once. CDR3 sequence: CASTEGGQGAGNEQFF. The DNA for the CDR3 is TGTGCCAGCACTGAGGGGGGTCAGGGGGCGGGCAATGAGCAGTTCTTC. The V call is TRBV5-4, the J call TRBJ2-1; 8 nucleotides line up with TRBD1. The germline CDR1 and CDR2 sequences are SGHNT and YYREEE (reference sequence). J lost 6 bases, V lost 6 bases, and 14 bases had no gene match. This CDR3 has 16 amino acids.

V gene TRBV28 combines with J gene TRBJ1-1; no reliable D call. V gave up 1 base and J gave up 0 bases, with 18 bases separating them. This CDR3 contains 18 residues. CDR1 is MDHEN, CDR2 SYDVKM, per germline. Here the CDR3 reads CASSLLSFSRAMNTEAFF. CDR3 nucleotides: TGTGCCAGCAGTTTATTGAGCTTCTCGCGGGCAATGAACACTGAAGCTTTCTTT.

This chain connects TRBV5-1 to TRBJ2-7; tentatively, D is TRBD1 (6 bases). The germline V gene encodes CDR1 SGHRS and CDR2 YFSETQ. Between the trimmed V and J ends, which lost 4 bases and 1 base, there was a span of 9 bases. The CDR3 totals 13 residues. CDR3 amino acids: CASSGGQSYEQYF. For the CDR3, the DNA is TGCGCCAGCAGCGGAGGACAGTCCTACGAGCAGTACTTC. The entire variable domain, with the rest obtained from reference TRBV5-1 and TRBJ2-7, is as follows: KAGVTQTPRYLIKTRGQQVTLSCSPISGHRSVSWYQQTPGQGLQFLFEYFSETQRNKGNFPGRFSGRQFSNSRSEMNVSTLELGDSALYLCASSGGQSYEQYFGPGTRLTVT.

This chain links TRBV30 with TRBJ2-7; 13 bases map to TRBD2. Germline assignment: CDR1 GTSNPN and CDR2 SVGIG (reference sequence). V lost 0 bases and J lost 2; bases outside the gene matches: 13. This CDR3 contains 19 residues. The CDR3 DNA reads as TGTGCCTGGAGTGTACCCCCAACCACTACTAGCGGGAGGGCCTACGAGCAGTACTTC. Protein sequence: CAWSVPPTTTSGRAYEQYF. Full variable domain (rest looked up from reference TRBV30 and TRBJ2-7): SQTIHQWPATLVQPVGSPLSLECTVEGTSNPNLYWYRQAAGRGLQLLFYSVGIGQISSEVPQNLSASRPQDRQFILSSKKLLLSDSGFYLCAWSVPPTTTSGRAYEQYFGPGTRLTVT.

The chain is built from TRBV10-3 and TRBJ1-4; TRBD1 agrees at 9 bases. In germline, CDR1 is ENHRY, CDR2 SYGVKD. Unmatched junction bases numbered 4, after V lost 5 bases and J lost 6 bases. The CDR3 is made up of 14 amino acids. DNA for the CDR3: TGTGCCATCAGTTCCGGGACAGGGTATGAAAAACTGTTTTTT. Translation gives CAISSGTGYEKLFF.

The CDR3 spells CASSPSGRAYEQYF. The CDR3 DNA sequence: TGTGCCAGCAGCCCTAGCGGGAGGGCCTACGAGCAGTACTTC. J is TRBJ2-7 and V is TRBV7-9; 12 bases agree with TRBD2. The CDR3 is 14 amino acids. The V gene end was trimmed by 5 bases and the J gene end by 2 bases; junction bases not matched to a gene: 1. Germline V gene lookup returns CDR1 SEHNR and CDR2 FQNEAQ (reference sequence).